The 26 T cell receptor beta chains below all came from one sample that was sequenced in a study of PD-L1 blockade in urothelial cancer (dated by TCRdb to 2015 to 2018). Read against the paper, the sample's time point label means: pretreatment peripheral blood. The library was obtained by the immunoSEQ multiplex PCR assay. TCRdb obtained this table from immuneACCESS and retained in-frame rearrangements with V and J assigned. These tables miss some clones; where compared with another copy, unresolved V genes account for less than half of the shortfall, and the remainder is unexplained. The table for this sample lists 48,000 or so clones; around 88% of them were counted only once. The leading ten clones occupy roughly 14% of the sample. The source material was PBMCs, sampled around atezolizumab (anti-PD-L1) treatment. The receptors were gathered from a woman aged 60-70 years with urothelial cancer.

This chain uses TRBV5-6 with TRBJ1-1; 7 bases align to TRBD1. With 3 bases clipped from V and 2 bases from J, the junction kept 10 bases outside the gene matches. Germline-derived CDR1 and CDR2 are SGHDT and YYEEEE. The CDR3 is 16 residues long. The DNA for the CDR3 is TGTGCCAGCAGCTGGACCGACAGGGTTTTCAACACTGAAGCTTTCTTT. Amino acid sequence: CASSWTDRVFNTEAFF.

V gene TRBV19 combines with J gene TRBJ1-1; 7 positions agree with TRBD1. The CDR3 consists of 16 residues. J gave up 0 bases and V 3 bases, and 7 bases lay outside the gene matches. Germline-derived CDR1 and CDR2 are LNHDA and SQIVND (reference sequence). The CDR3 DNA reads TGTGCCAGTAGTATGGATACAGGGGTGATGAACACTGAAGCTTTCTTT. This codes for CASSMDTGVMNTEAFF.

The V call is TRBV10-2, the J call TRBJ2-2, with TRBD1 as a possible D gene (6 bases). The CDR3 has 14 residues. CDR1 WSHSY and CDR2 SAAADI come from the germline V gene. V lost 7 bases and J 0 bases, leaving 9 bases between the germline ends. In nucleotides, the CDR3 is TGCGCCAGCATTGGGACACCGAACACCGGGGAGCTGTTTTTT. It is translated as CASIGTPNTGELFF.

The chain joins TRBV2 to TRBJ1-1; 10 nucleotides agree with TRBD1. The CDR3 runs to 13 residues. Germline CDR1 reads SNHLY; CDR2 reads FYNNEI. Trimming took 6 bases from V and 7 from J; bases not matched to a gene: 5. The CDR3 nucleotides read TGTGCCAGCAGCGGACAGGGGGGAGGTGAAGCTTTCTTT. This gives the protein CASSGQGGGEAFF.

CDR3 sequence: CASSRTGGELTYGYTF. The CDR3 DNA follows: TGTGCCAGCAGCCGGACAGGGGGCGAACTTACCTATGGCTACACCTTC. The chain carries TRBV2 and TRBJ1-2; TRBD1 matches 11 bases. Germline V gene lookup returns CDR1 SNHLY and CDR2 FYNNEI. The CDR3 is 16 amino acids. V lost 6 bases to trimming and J lost 4 bases; unmatched junction nucleotides: 10.

The chain combines TRBV19 with TRBJ1-1; 7 bases fit TRBD1. Looked up from germline, CDR1 is LNHDA and CDR2 is SQIVND (reference sequence). This CDR3 is 14 amino acids long. V lost 5 bases and J lost 4; bases outside the gene matches: 7. In DNA form, the CDR3 reads TGTGCCAGTAGTTCCCGACAGGGACGCACTGAAGCTTTCTTT. This codes for CASSSRQGRTEAFF.

V and J are TRBV28 and TRBJ2-7; 15 bases map to TRBD2. Germline assignment: CDR1 MDHEN and CDR2 SYDVKM. The J segment lost 2 bases and the V segment lost 3 bases, leaving 14 bases of the junction unmatched. The CDR3 sequence is 20 residues long. Here the CDR3 reads CASSFRTSGRADMKPYEQYF. CDR3 nucleotides: TGTGCCAGCAGTTTCCGGACTAGCGGGAGGGCCGATATGAAACCCTACGAGCAGTACTTC.

The J gene is TRBJ2-1, the V gene TRBV9; 7 bases match TRBD1. The V gene end was trimmed by 0 bases and the J gene end by 3 bases; junction bases not matched to a gene: 3. Germline CDR1 is SGDLS and CDR2 is YYNGEE. The CDR3 spans 15 residues. Here the CDR3 DNA reads TGTGCCAGCAGCGTAGGCGACAGGGTCTACAATGAGCAGTTCTTC. Translated, it gives CASSVGDRVYNEQFF.

This chain links TRBV18 with TRBJ2-3; 11 positions match TRBD2. Trimming removed 2 bases from V and 0 bases from J; junction bases left unmatched: 1. Germline CDR1 is KGHSH and CDR2 is LQKENI. This CDR3 is 16 amino acids long. DNA of the CDR3: TGTGCCAGCTCACCAGCTAGCGGGAGGAGCACAGATACGCAGTATTTT. It codes for CASSPASGRSTDTQYF.

This chain connects TRBV2 to TRBJ2-3; TRBD2 is a possible D gene (6 bases). Germline CDR1 reads SNHLY; CDR2 reads FYNNEI. V was clipped by 4 bases and J by 2 bases, with 13 bases between them. The CDR3 totals 15 residues. The chain's CDR3 is CASSVQRAITDTQYF. The CDR3 DNA follows: TGTGCCAGCAGTGTTCAGCGGGCGATCACAGATACGCAGTATTTT. Combining the CDR3 with reference TRBV2 and TRBJ2-3 gives the whole variable domain EPEVTQTPSHQVTQMGQEVILRCVPISNHLYFYWYRQILGQKVEFLVSFYNNEISEKSEIFDDQFSVERPDGSNFTLKIRSTKLEDSAMYFCASSVQRAITDTQYFGPGTRLTVL.

This clone was counted a single time. This chain joins TRBV7-6 and TRBJ2-2; 8 bases are a match to TRBD1. The germline gives CDR1 SGHVS, CDR2 FNYEAQ. V shed 5 bases, J shed 9 bases, and the junction held 11 bases outside the gene matches. This CDR3 comprises 15 residues. This chain's CDR3 is CASSNRTGRPRELFF. Here the CDR3 DNA reads TGTGCCAGCAGCAACCGGACAGGGCGCCCGAGGGAGCTGTTTTTT.

The genes are TRBV19 and TRBJ2-1, with 9 bases that match TRBD2. Germline V lookup: CDR1 LNHDA, CDR2 SQIVND (reference sequence). The CDR3 is 16 residues long. With V trimmed by 6 bases and J by 8 bases, 14 bases remained unmatched. The CDR3: CASRIGAGGLLYEQFF. The CDR3 nucleotides are TGTGCCAGTAGGATTGGGGCGGGAGGGCTCCTATATGAGCAGTTCTTC.

The V gene is TRBV2, the J gene TRBJ1-2; no reliable D call. Germline-derived CDR1 and CDR2 are SNHLY and FYNNEI. The ends were cut back, 6 bases at V and 7 bases at J, with 12 bases in the middle. This CDR3 is 12 amino acids long. In DNA, the CDR3 is TGTGCCAGCAGCCTCTCTGAGTCTGGCTACACCTTC. Translating it yields CASSLSESGYTF.

The V and J genes are TRBV29-1 and TRBJ2-1; TRBD2 matches 11 bases. Germline loops: CDR1 SQVTM, CDR2 ANQGSEA. Trimming at V came to 7 bases and at J to 12 bases, leaving 5 bases not matched to a gene. The CDR3 totals 11 residues. CDR3 sequence: CSGDGTSGQFF. Here the CDR3 DNA reads TGCAGCGGGGACGGGACTAGCGGGCAGTTCTTC.

This chain links TRBV19 with TRBJ2-7; 8 bases match TRBD1. V trimming: 3 bases; J trimming: 6 bases; junction bases outside the gene matches: 10. The length of the CDR3 is 15 residues. Per the germline V gene, CDR1 is LNHDA and CDR2 is SQIVND (reference sequence). CDR3 nucleotide sequence: TGTGCCAGTAGTATGGCAGGGGGCGCGATAATCGAGCAGTACTTC. This encodes CASSMAGGAIIEQYF.

The chain carries TRBV19 and TRBJ2-3; 12 positions agree with TRBD2. V trimming: 6 bases; J trimming: 2 bases; junction bases outside the gene matches: 3. Germline CDR1 is LNHDA and CDR2 is SQIVND (reference sequence). The CDR3 extends over 15 amino acids. The CDR3 DNA follows: TGTGCCAGTAGGCTAGCGGGGGGGCCCACAGATACGCAGTATTTT. Translated: CASRLAGGPTDTQYF.

This clone was observed a few times. CDR3 amino acids: CASSIRGNSPLHF. Here the CDR3 DNA reads TGTGCCAGTAGTATTAGGGGGAATTCACCCCTCCACTTT. The chain has TRBV19 and TRBJ1-6; TRBD1 is a possible D gene (6 bases). Trimming cost V 3 bases and J 7 bases, with 7 bases left between them. The CDR3 loop spans 13 amino acids. The germline CDR1 and CDR2 sequences are LNHDA and SQIVND (reference sequence).

The chain is built from TRBV18 and TRBJ2-4, with D possibly matching TRBD1 (7 bases). V lost 6 bases to trimming and J lost 1 base, with 19 bases between them. The germline V gene has CDR1 KGHSH and CDR2 LQKENI. The CDR3 has 17 amino acids. The CDR3 coding sequence is TGTGCCAGCTCCCTACAACAGGGGAGGAGGGCCAAAAACATTCAGTACTTC. Translated, it gives CASSLQQGRRAKNIQYF. Variable domain in full (rest from reference TRBV18 and TRBJ2-4): NAGVMQNPRHLVRRRGQEARLRCSPMKGHSHVYWYRQLPEEGLKFMVYLQKENIIDESGMPKERFSAEFPKEGPSILRIQQVVRGDSAAYFCASSLQQGRRAKNIQYFGAGTRLSVL.

The rearrangement uses TRBV2 and TRBJ1-4; possible D gene TRBD1, 5 bases. Per germline, CDR1 SNHLY and CDR2 FYNNEI. The CDR3 runs 14 residues. Trimming removed 7 bases at V and 8 bases at J, with 17 bases between. The DNA of the CDR3 is TGTGCCAGCACCGGACGGGGGTCGGCGGAAAAACTGTTTTTT. Residues: CASTGRGSAEKLFF. Full variable domain (outside the CDR3, taken from reference TRBV2 and TRBJ1-4): EPEVTQTPSHQVTQMGQEVILRCVPISNHLYFYWYRQILGQKVEFLVSFYNNEISEKSEIFDDQFSVERPDGSNFTLKIRSTKLEDSAMYFCASTGRGSAEKLFFGSGTQLSVL.

The rearrangement joins TRBV27 to TRBJ2-7; D perhaps matches TRBD1 (6 bases). Germline assignment: CDR1 MNHEY and CDR2 SMNVEV (reference sequence). V shed 7 bases and J shed 0 bases, with 19 bases lying between them. The CDR3 totals 16 residues. For the CDR3, the DNA is TGTGCCAGCAAAACACAGGGACAAGATATCTCCTACGAGCAGTACTTC. This gives the protein CASKTQGQDISYEQYF.

This clone was detected only a few times. The rearrangement uses TRBV7-2 and TRBJ2-7; 11 positions agree with TRBD2. The length of the CDR3 is 15 residues. In germline, CDR1 is SGHTA, CDR2 FQGNSA. Germline trimming cut 5 bases from V and 3 bases from J; bases unmatched to any gene: 6. The CDR3 region is CASSPGLAGVYEQYF. As DNA, the CDR3 is TGTGCCAGCAGCCCCGGACTAGCGGGCGTCTACGAGCAGTACTTC.

The chain uses TRBV7-8 and TRBJ1-5, with 8 bases lining up with TRBD1. This CDR3 has 14 residues. The J segment lost 2 bases and the V segment lost 5 bases, leaving 2 bases of the junction unmatched. Germline CDR1 is SGHVS and CDR2 is FQNEAQ. The CDR3 DNA follows: TGTGCCAGCAGCAAGGACAGGGGCAATCAGCCCCAGCATTTT. Translated, it gives CASSKDRGNQPQHF.

The chain links TRBV9 to TRBJ2-2, with 8 bases that match TRBD1. After removal of 3 bases from V and 7 bases from J, the junction contained 8 bases not matched to a gene. Germline V gene sequence: CDR1 SGDLS, CDR2 YYNGEE. This CDR3 has 15 residues. CDR3 coding DNA: TGTGCCAGCAGCGCGACAGGGGCGTTAAACGGGGAGCTGTTTTTT. It encodes CASSATGALNGELFF. The entire variable domain, with the rest obtained from reference TRBV9 and TRBJ2-2, is as follows: DSGVTQTPKHLITATGQRVTLRCSPRSGDLSVYWYQQSLDQGLQFLIQYYNGEERAKGNILERFSAQQFPDLHSELNLSSLELGDSALYFCASSATGALNGELFFGEGSRLTVL.

The chain combines TRBV2 with TRBJ2-3, with 12 bases matching TRBD2. Germline V gene sequence: CDR1 SNHLY, CDR2 FYNNEI. The J segment lost 4 bases and the V segment lost 5 bases, leaving 4 bases of the junction unmatched. The CDR3 runs to 15 residues. As DNA, the CDR3 is TGTGCCAGCAGTCCTACTAGCGGGGGGTCAGATACGCAGTATTTT. This codes for CASSPTSGGSDTQYF.

The V and J genes are TRBV7-6 and TRBJ2-1, with D possibly TRBD2 on 5 matching bases. Germline V gene sequence: CDR1 SGHVS, CDR2 FNYEAQ. V lost 4 bases to trimming and J lost 9 bases, with 19 bases between them. The length of the CDR3 is 15 residues. In DNA, the CDR3 is TGTGCCAGCAGCTCAACCGGGAACCGCGCCAGTGAGCAGTTCTTC. It specifies CASSSTGNRASEQFF.

This sequence joins TRBV19 and TRBJ2-1; D may be TRBD2 (6 bases). V gave up 8 bases and J gave up 2 bases, with 19 bases separating them. The CDR3 consists of 16 residues. Germline CDR1 is LNHDA and CDR2 is SQIVND (reference sequence). The CDR3 reads CASQKVAVGAYNEQFF. The CDR3 nucleotides read TGTGCCAGTCAAAAGGTAGCGGTCGGGGCCTACAATGAGCAGTTCTTC.